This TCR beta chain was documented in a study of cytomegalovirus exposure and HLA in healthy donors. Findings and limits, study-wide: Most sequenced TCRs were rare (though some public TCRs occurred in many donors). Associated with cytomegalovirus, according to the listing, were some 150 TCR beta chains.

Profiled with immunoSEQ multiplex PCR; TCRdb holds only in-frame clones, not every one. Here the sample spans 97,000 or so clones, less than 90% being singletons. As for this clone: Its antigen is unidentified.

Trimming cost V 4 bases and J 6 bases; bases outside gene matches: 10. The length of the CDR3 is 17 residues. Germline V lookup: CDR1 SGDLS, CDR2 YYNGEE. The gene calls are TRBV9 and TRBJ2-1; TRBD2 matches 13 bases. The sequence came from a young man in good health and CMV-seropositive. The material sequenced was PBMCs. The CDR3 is CASSPQTSGGPTNEQFF. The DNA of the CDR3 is TGTGCCAGCAGCCCACAGACTAGCGGGGGGCCCACCAATGAGCAGTTCTTC.